This T cell receptor (beta chain) was documented in a study of T cell changes during pregnancy in multiple sclerosis. V lost 4 bases to trimming and J lost 5 bases, with 11 bases between them. Germline CDR1 MRHNA, CDR2 SNTAGT. The CDR3 is 13 residues long. The protocol was immunoSEQ multiplex PCR, while the TCRdb copy is restricted to in-frame clones and leaves out a portion. This table holds about 70,000 clones, approximately 92% found once. The sequence was collected from a female donor in good health, enrolled as a control in a pregnancy study. The V and J genes are TRBV6-4 and TRBJ1-1; possible D gene TRBD1, 5 bases. The sample in question was peripheral blood, obtained in the second trimester of pregnancy. CDR3 coding DNA: TGTGCCAGCAGTGCTGGGGCATCGACTGAAGCTTTCTTT. Its translation: CASSAGASTEAFF.